This TCR beta chain was identified in a study of T cell repertoires in cytomegalovirus infection. Across the whole study: Indications of both CMV infection and matching HLA type were provided by public TCR beta signatures. Broader study findings: Cumulative public TCR beta family frequency identified CMV carriers with the relevant HLA.

V was shortened by 0 bases and J by 4 bases, with 19 bases between the two germline ends. The CDR3 consists of 18 residues. Germline-derived CDR1 and CDR2 are LGHDT and YNNKEL (reference sequence). This clonotype was detected a few times. The antigen remains unidentified. TCRdb re-derived calls from the reads in MiXCR, one entry per CDR3 protein. The data hold approximately 500,000 distinct CDR3 sequences, with 16% observed a single time. This chain uses TRBV3-1 with TRBJ2-4; a weak D match, TRBD2 (6 bases). The source of this sequence is a human donor in good health (CMV status not recorded). Some clones in this sample may be carry-over from other donors' samples. Material for sequencing was CD8+ T cells from PBMCs. CDR3 in amino acids: CASSQEPGLAGPKNIQYF. The CDR3 nucleotides are TGTGCCAGCAGCCAAGAACCGGGCCTCGCGGGGCCTAAAAACATTCAGTACTTC. The full variable domain, its missing parts supplied by reference TRBV3-1 and TRBJ2-4, is DTAVSQTPKYLVTQMGNDKSIKCEQNLGHDTMYWYKQDSKKFLKIMFSYNNKELIINETVPNRFSPKSPDKAHLNLHINSLELGDSAVYFCASSQEPGLAGPKNIQYFGAGTRLSVL.